The 17 T cell receptor beta chains below come from one sample, sequenced in a study of blood T cell repertoires in COVID-19. Sequenced by immunoSEQ multiplex PCR; TCRdb stores in-frame clones only, minus some. The sample shows 55,000 to 90,000 clones, 85% to 90% of them seen only once. Source material: peripheral blood. These receptors originate from a man between 65 and 80 years old with active COVID-19.

V gene TRBV1 combines with J gene TRBJ2-1; the D call of TRBD2 is as the table states it, not checked on the DNA. TRBV1 is a recognized pseudogene. The CDR3 is 18 amino acids. CDR3 in amino acids: CTSSQVGLSGLTYNEQFF. DNA of the CDR3: TGCACCAGCAGCCAAGTCGGGTTGAGCGGGTTAACCTACAATGAGCAGTTCTTC.

The chain employs TRBV20-1 and TRBJ2-6, with 11 nucleotides matching TRBD2. The germline gives CDR1 DFQATT, CDR2 SNEGSKA (reference sequence). CDR3 length equals 17 residues. With 3 bases clipped from V and 0 bases from J, the junction kept 4 bases outside the gene matches. The CDR3 DNA is TGCAGTGCTAGTCGACTAGCGGGACTCTCTGGGGCCAACGTCCTGACTTTC. This gives the protein CSASRLAGLSGANVLTF.

The rearrangement joins TRBV6-2 or TRBV6-3 to TRBJ2-7; TRBD2 agrees at 7 bases. CDR3 length: 20 amino acids. Germline CDR1 and CDR2: MNHEY and SVGEGT. After removal of 6 bases from V and 4 bases from J, the junction contained 27 bases not matched to a gene. Here the CDR3 reads CASSRTPPPPGGSFAYEQYF. CDR3 sequence (DNA): TGTGCCAGCAGCCGTACGCCCCCCCCACCGGGCGGGAGTTTCGCGTACGAGCAGTACTTC.

The V gene is TRBV30, the J gene TRBJ2-5, with 9 nucleotides matching TRBD1. Trimming at V came to 5 bases and at J to 5 bases, leaving 9 bases not matched to a gene. CDR1 and CDR2 (germline): GTSNPN, SVGIG (reference sequence). The CDR3 consists of 14 residues. Written as DNA, the CDR3 is TGTGCCTGGGGAACGGGACAGGGAGGGGAGACCCAGTACTTC. This codes for CAWGTGQGGETQYF.

V usage is TRBV6-2 or TRBV6-3 and J usage is TRBJ2-1; no clear D gene. Germline V gives CDR1 MNHEY, CDR2 SVGEGT. Trimming took off 4 bases at V and 10 bases at J, with 8 bases between the two ends. The CDR3 covers 11 residues. CDR3 loop: CASSSLREQFF. The CDR3 nucleotides read TGTGCCAGCAGTTCCCTGCGGGAGCAGTTCTTC.

The rearrangement uses TRBV12-3 or TRBV12-4 and TRBJ2-5, with 8 bases identical to TRBD2. The CDR3 has 11 residues. V gave up 5 bases and J gave up 9 bases; unmatched junction bases: 2. The CDR3 sequence is CASSPGGAQYF. CDR3 bases: TGTGCCAGCAGTCCGGGGGGGGCCCAGTACTTC.

The DNA for the CDR3 is TGTGCCAGTCAGATAACTAGCGGCGATACGCAGTATTTT. It encodes CASQITSGDTQYF. The J gene is TRBJ2-3, the V gene TRBV19; 8 bases are shared with TRBD2. The germline gives CDR1 LNHDA, CDR2 SQIVND (reference sequence). The junction had 7 bases not matched to a gene; V was cut back by 8 bases and J by 6 bases. The CDR3 has 13 residues.

The gene calls are TRBV5-4 and TRBJ2-2; D is possibly TRBD2 (6 bases). Looked up from germline, CDR1 is SGHNT and CDR2 is YYREEE (reference sequence). The CDR3 is made up of 13 amino acids. V lost 7 bases to trimming and J lost 7 bases, with 14 bases between them. The CDR3 DNA sequence: TGTGCCAGCGGAGGGGCGGGTGGCGGGGAGCTGTTTTTT. Protein sequence: CASGGAGGGELFF.

The rearrangement joins TRBV24-1 to TRBJ2-3; perhaps TRBD1 as D (5 bases). Germline-derived CDR1 and CDR2 are KGHDR and SFDVKD. V lost 0 bases and J 1 base, leaving 10 bases between the germline ends. There are 16 residues in the CDR3. The CDR3 coding sequence is TGTGCCACCAGTGATTTGCGGCAGGGCGGCACAGATACGCAGTATTTT. Translation: CATSDLRQGGTDTQYF.

This clone was observed a few times. The chain is built from TRBV11-2 and TRBJ2-7, with 7 bases identical to TRBD1. The V segment lost 5 bases and the J segment 2 bases; nucleotides outside the gene matches: 3. CDR3 length: 13 amino acids. Germline CDR1 and CDR2: SGHAT and FQNNGV. The CDR3 nucleotides read TGTGCCAGCAGCAAAGGGACAGCCTACGAGCAGTACTTC. Protein product: CASSKGTAYEQYF. The variable domain in full, completed from reference TRBV11-2 and TRBJ2-7, reads EAGVAQSPRYKIIEKRQSVAFWCNPISGHATLYWYQQILGQGPKLLIQFQNNGVVDDSQLPKDRFSAERLKGVDSTLKIQPAKLEDSAVYLCASSKGTAYEQYFGPGTRLTVT.

The chain is built from TRBV6-5 and TRBJ2-7; D unresolved. Germline CDR1 is MNHEY and CDR2 is SVGAGI. CDR3 length: 11 amino acids. The V end lost 6 bases, the J end lost 4 bases, and 7 bases lay between the germline ends. CDR3 DNA: TGTGCCAGCAGGCGGAATTACGAGCAGTACTTC. The encoded protein is CASRRNYEQYF.

The CDR3 region has the DNA TGTGCCAGCAACGAAGGGACTAGCGGGAGGTGGAATGAGCAGTTCTTC. Its translation: CASNEGTSGRWNEQFF. The chain combines TRBV5-4 with TRBJ2-1; 15 bases map to TRBD2. This CDR3 spans 16 amino acids. Germline lookup yields CDR1 SGHNT and CDR2 YYREEE (reference sequence). The ends lost 6 bases at V and 7 bases at J; junction bases unmatched: 8.

This chain links TRBV6-2 or TRBV6-3 with TRBJ2-3, with D possibly being TRBD2 (6 bases). This CDR3 contains 16 residues. The germline V and J ends were trimmed by 5 bases and 4 bases, with 19 bases remaining between them. The germline V gene has CDR1 MNHEY and CDR2 SVGEGT. The CDR3 here is CASSHQGPRGADTQYF. Here the CDR3 DNA reads TGTGCCAGCAGTCACCAGGGACCCCGCGGGGCAGATACGCAGTATTTT.

The J gene is TRBJ2-1, the V gene TRBV9; 13 bases map to TRBD2. V lost 1 base and J lost 3; bases outside the gene matches: 7. Germline lookup yields CDR1 SGDLS and CDR2 YYNGEE. The length of the CDR3 is 18 residues. The CDR3 sequence: CASSVRLAGGVGYNEQFF. The CDR3 coding sequence is TGTGCCAGCAGCGTAAGACTAGCGGGAGGCGTGGGCTACAATGAGCAGTTCTTC.

This chain connects TRBV20-1 to TRBJ2-5; D is uncertain. This CDR3 spans 11 amino acids. Trimming stripped 3 bases from V and 4 bases from J, with 6 bases between. Per the germline V gene, CDR1 is DFQATT and CDR2 is SNEGSKA (reference sequence). The CDR3 nucleotides read TGCAGTGCTAGGAGGCCAGAGACCCAGTACTTC. Protein: CSARRPETQYF.

The chain has TRBV5-5 and TRBJ2-3; D possibly corresponds to TRBD1 (6 bases). The V end lost 4 bases, the J end lost 3 bases, and 9 bases lay between the germline ends. The CDR3 runs to 13 residues. Germline V gene data show CDR1 as SGHKS and CDR2 as YYEKEE (reference sequence). CDR3 in DNA: TGTGCCAGCAGCCATCAGGGGACAGATACGCAGTATTTT. This sequence encodes CASSHQGTDTQYF.

The rearrangement links TRBV27 to TRBJ2-2, with 12 bases lining up with TRBD2. The germline gives CDR1 MNHEY, CDR2 SMNVEV (reference sequence). V lost 5 bases to trimming and J lost 7 bases; unmatched junction nucleotides: 8. CDR3 size: 16 residues. The CDR3 DNA reads as TGTGCCAGCAGTAGATGGACTAGCGGGGCCTTCGGGGAGCTGTTTTTT. Translating gives CASSRWTSGAFGELFF.